A selection of T cell receptor beta chains follows, all from one sample in a study of blood T cell repertoires in COVID-19. Here immunoSEQ multiplex PCR was the method, and the copy in TCRdb shows in-frame clones only, minus some. The table has 30,000 to 40,000 clones, approximately 74% seen once. Sequencing used peripheral blood. The receptors shown here come from a man aged 65-85 years with COVID-19, enrolled during active disease. CDR3s include the opening cysteine and the closing phenylalanine or tryptophan.

>TRBJ1-2|TRBV7-9
CASSLANRVEGYTF
>TRBJ2-7|TRBV5-1
CASSPRQGNSYEQYF
>TRBJ1-6|TRBV5-1
CASSLKGLGSPLHF
>TRBJ2-7|TRBV7-8
CASRRDTTEQYF
>TRBJ1-2|TRBV30
CAWSAGSSVYTF
>TRBJ1-3|TRBV7-9
CASSLMSGGGNTIYF
>TRBJ1-2|TRBV7-2
CASSSPSGGVYGYTF
>TRBJ1-3|TRBV5-6
CASSASSSGNTIYF
>TRBJ2-7|TRBV19
CASGAVSYEQYF
>TRBJ2-2|TRBV18
CASSLLFLANENTGELFF
>TRBJ1-5|TRBV6-1
CASSEFGGHQPQHF
>TRBJ1-6|TRBV4-3
CASSQDPQGDSPLHF
>TRBJ1-1|TRBV6-2/TRBV6-3
CASSFLGGTEAFF
>TRBJ2-7|TRBV5-4
CASSPGTSGLPYEQYF
>TRBJ2-7|TRBV30
CAWSVPRIRYEQYF
>TRBJ1-1|TRBV20-1
CSATTGTKAFF
>TRBJ2-7|TRBV29-1
CSVGALPYEQYF
>TRBJ1-1|TRBV20-1
CSASTGGKAFF
>TRBJ1-3|TRBV27
CASRLKGQGSGGNTIYF
>TRBJ1-3|TRBV5-5
CASSPQGSEGNTIYF